This TCR beta chain was documented in a study of T cells in Graves' hyperthyroidism and ophthalmopathy. About the study: Before any treatment, at initial diagnosis, peripheral blood was collected. Whole-study findings and limits: Among thyroid clonotypes expanded above 0.001, most also appeared in blood.

This clonotype was detected ten times or more. Its antigen is currently unknown. Germline V gene data show CDR1 as KGHDR and CDR2 as SFDVKD. CDR3 length: 14 amino acids. Trimming removed 8 bases from V and 10 bases from J; junction bases left unmatched: 7. Ophthalmopathy patients showed a Clinical Activity Score of at least 3, NOSPECS grade of at least 4 and duration under 3 months. The diagnostic basis comprised clinical symptoms, serum thyroxine and TRAb, thyroid ultrasound and orbital computed tomography. There were TCR beta CDR3 regions amplified from RNA transcripts. RT-PCR in the first round (using the HTBI primer set) targeted the TCR CDR3. TCRdb analysed the multiplex PCR reads with MiXCR anew, one entry per CDR3 protein. The table includes roughly 600,000 distinct CDR3 sequences, 14% detected once.

Material for sequencing was blood. This chain uses TRBV24-1 with TRBJ2-1; 13 nucleotides agree with TRBD2. This TCR came from a woman in her forties or fifties with Graves' ophthalmopathy. CDR3 nucleotide sequence: TGTGCCACCAAGGATACTAGCGGGAGGGGAGAGCAGTTCTTC. This sequence encodes CATKDTSGRGEQFF.